This T cell receptor (beta chain) came from a study of cytomegalovirus exposure and HLA in healthy donors. Background on the study: Assignment to the Caucasian-associated ancestry cluster applied to approximately 80% of the approximately 400 genotyped donors. Findings and caveats of the study: Later analysis identified about 17,000 TCR beta sequences associated with HLA alleles, using a false discovery rate threshold of 0.05. Many donors carried some public TCRs, although rarity characterized most TCR sequences.

Primers included in the PCR were 60 Vbeta and 13 Jbeta primers. TCRdb's copy holds only in-frame clones and misses some; the assay was immunoSEQ multiplex PCR. The sample holds 100,000 or so clones, around 70% seen once. V was pared by 7 bases and J by 6 bases, with 2 bases of the junction left unmatched. This CDR3 region has 11 residues. Germline V gene sequence: CDR1 SEHNR, CDR2 FQNEAQ (reference sequence). Note on this clone: No antigen is known for it.

The chain combines TRBV7-9 with TRBJ1-1; the match to TRBD1 covers 7 bases. Sample: PBMCs. The TCR originated in a man aged 30 to 39 in good health and CMV-seronegative. The CDR3 reads CASTGGPEAFF. The CDR3 region has the DNA TGTGCCAGCACAGGGGGTCCTGAAGCTTTCTTT.